Below are 31 T cell receptor beta chains sequenced from a single sample in a study of blood T cell repertoires in COVID-19. Some clones are missing from TCRdb's copy, which holds only in-frame ones; the method was immunoSEQ multiplex PCR. Of about 440,000 clones in the sample, 75% to 90% were seen once. Sample: peripheral blood. The receptors were gathered from a woman in her 30s with acute or convalescent COVID-19.

This chain uses TRBV28 with TRBJ2-7, with D maybe TRBD1 (6 bases). Germline-derived CDR1 and CDR2 are MDHEN and SYDVKM. V was cut by 5 bases and J by 4 bases, with 18 bases left in between. This CDR3 has 15 residues. The CDR3 here is CASSTTRTGTYEQYF. The CDR3 DNA reads as TGTGCCAGCAGTACCACACGCACGGGGACATACGAGCAGTACTTC.

Only a few counts were recorded for this clone. This chain connects TRBV4-2 to TRBJ2-7; 9 bases fit TRBD1. The V segment lost 0 bases and the J segment 4 bases; nucleotides outside the gene matches: 19. In germline, CDR1 is LGHNA, CDR2 YNFKEQ. This CDR3 is 20 amino acids long. CDR3 DNA: TGTGCCAGCAGCCAAGACTGGGACCGGACAGGGGCTCTGAGGGGTTACGAGCAGTACTTC. It codes for CASSQDWDRTGALRGYEQYF.

The chain couples TRBV30 to TRBJ1-3, with 9 positions matching TRBD1. Germline assignment: CDR1 GTSNPN and CDR2 SVGIG (reference sequence). The CDR3 has 14 amino acids. V shed 5 bases, J shed 0 bases, and the junction held 2 bases outside the gene matches. The CDR3 nucleotides are TGTGCCTGGGACAGGGGGATCTCTGGAAACACCATATATTTT. Translation: CAWDRGISGNTIYF.

The chain carries TRBV7-6 and TRBJ2-5; TRBD2 agrees at 10 bases. Trimming removed 6 bases from V and 2 bases from J; junction bases left unmatched: 6. Looked up from germline, CDR1 is SGHVS and CDR2 is FNYEAQ. This CDR3 spans 15 amino acids. The CDR3 protein is CASRARTSGQETQYF. For the CDR3, the DNA is TGTGCCAGCAGGGCCAGGACTAGCGGTCAAGAGACCCAGTACTTC.

As DNA, the CDR3 is TGTGCCAGCAGCGTATCCCGGGACAGTCGGGGTTTCGGCTACACCTTC. Its protein product is CASSVSRDSRGFGYTF. The chain uses TRBV2 and TRBJ1-2, with TRBD1 matching 7 bases. The trim removed 6 bases at V and 8 bases at J, leaving 18 bases unmatched. The CDR3 loop spans 16 amino acids. Germline values: CDR1 SNHLY, CDR2 FYNNEI.

The gene calls are TRBV19 and TRBJ2-2; D unclear. This CDR3 contains 15 residues. Germline CDR1 reads LNHDA; CDR2 reads SQIVND (reference sequence). V lost 7 bases, J lost 6 bases, and 18 bases lay in between. This CDR3 reads CASNQSPGVAGELFF. The CDR3 nucleotides are TGTGCCAGTAATCAGTCCCCTGGAGTGGCCGGGGAGCTGTTTTTT.

The chain has TRBV5-5 and TRBJ2-7; no definite D call. The CDR3 has 12 amino acids. CDR1 is SGHKS, CDR2 YYEKEE, per germline (reference sequence). Trimming cost V 4 bases and J 2 bases, with 7 bases left between them. CDR3 in amino acids: CASSKHPYEQYF. CDR3 nucleotide sequence: TGTGCCAGCAGCAAACACCCCTACGAGCAGTACTTC.

The genes are TRBV27 and TRBJ1-6; 8 bases fit TRBD1. V gave up 6 bases and J gave up 3 bases; unmatched junction bases: 19. From germline, CDR1 is MNHEY and CDR2 SMNVEV (reference sequence). CDR3 size: 20 residues. The CDR3 DNA is TGTGCCAGCAGGCTAAATTCCGTCAGGGGGCCTATAGACTATAATTCACCCCTCCACTTT. Encoded protein: CASRLNSVRGPIDYNSPLHF.

This chain joins TRBV14 and TRBJ2-7, with 8 bases lining up with TRBD1. Germline V gene lookup returns CDR1 SGHDN and CDR2 FVKESK. The trim removed 2 bases at V and 5 bases at J, leaving 8 bases unmatched. The CDR3 is 15 amino acids. CDR3 nucleotide sequence: TGTGCCAGCAGCCAATTTGACAGGGGCAGCGACGAGCAGTACTTC. It translates to CASSQFDRGSDEQYF.

This clone occurred once. The gene calls are TRBV19 and TRBJ2-5; D is possibly TRBD2 (5 bases). The germline V gene has CDR1 LNHDA and CDR2 SQIVND (reference sequence). There are 16 residues in the CDR3. V was clipped by 5 bases and J by 3 bases, with 19 bases between them. The CDR3 protein is CASSPNLAWVEETQYF. CDR3 in DNA: TGTGCCAGTAGTCCCAACCTAGCATGGGTGGAAGAGACCCAGTACTTC.

The chain employs TRBV19 and TRBJ1-1, with D uncertain. CDR3 size: 14 residues. Germline V gene lookup returns CDR1 LNHDA and CDR2 SQIVND (reference sequence). Deletions cut 5 bases from V and 0 bases from J, with 10 bases between. The CDR3 spells CASSRVVVNTEAFF. Written as DNA, the CDR3 is TGTGCCAGTAGTCGGGTTGTTGTGAACACTGAAGCTTTCTTT.

J is TRBJ1-6 and V is TRBV6-5, with TRBD1 matching over 10 bases. CDR3 size: 13 residues. Losses at the gene ends were 7 bases for V and 7 bases for J; bases not matched to a gene: 1. CDR1 is MNHEY, CDR2 SVGAGI, per germline. Written as DNA, the CDR3 is TGTGCCAGCACGGGACAGGGGAATTCACCCCTCCACTTT. Translation gives CASTGQGNSPLHF.

Only one count was recorded for this clone. CDR3 loop: CASSAAATVGYGYTF. The CDR3 bases are TGTGCCAGCAGTGCCGCAGCGACCGTGGGCTATGGCTACACCTTC. The rearrangement joins TRBV2 to TRBJ1-2, with D unresolved. The germline V and J ends were trimmed by 4 bases and 4 bases, with 16 bases remaining between them. Germline lookup yields CDR1 SNHLY and CDR2 FYNNEI. This CDR3 contains 15 residues.

Comments on this clone: At the DNA level, this CDR3 is encoded by other sequences in the same sample as well. The chain carries TRBV29-1 and TRBJ2-1; D not resolved. Germline V gene data show CDR1 as SQVTM and CDR2 as ANQGSEA. V lost 3 bases, J lost 3 bases, and 3 bases lay in between. This CDR3 is 11 amino acids long. The CDR3: CSVDSYNEQFF. The CDR3 bases are TGCAGCGTTGACAGCTACAATGAGCAGTTCTTC.

This sequence joins TRBV27 and TRBJ1-2; D remains unclear. The CDR3 length is 12 residues. Per germline, CDR1 MNHEY and CDR2 SMNVEV (reference sequence). V lost 5 bases to trimming and J lost 7 bases, with 11 bases between them. Here the CDR3 reads CASSPYGGGYTF. The CDR3 nucleotides are TGTGCCAGCAGTCCCTATGGCGGTGGCTACACCTTC.

The chain joins TRBV3-1 (or the pseudogene TRBV3-2) to TRBJ2-2; the D gene is possibly TRBD1 (6 bases). The germline gives CDR1 LGHDT, CDR2 YNNKEL (reference sequence). V gave up 8 bases and J gave up 0 bases, with 10 bases separating them. The CDR3 consists of 14 residues. CDR3 coding DNA: TGTGCCAGCGGGGGCATGGCGAACACCGGGGAGCTGTTTTTT. Translation: CASGGMANTGELFF.

This chain connects TRBV5-4 to TRBJ2-7, with 7 bases that match TRBD1. The germline V gene has CDR1 SGHNT and CDR2 YYREEE (reference sequence). The CDR3 consists of 14 residues. With V trimmed by 3 bases and J by 0 bases, 3 bases remained unmatched. CDR3 bases: TGTGCCAGCAGCTCAGGACAGGTCTCCTACGAGCAGTACTTC. Amino acid sequence: CASSSGQVSYEQYF.

The V call is TRBV7-2, the J call TRBJ2-7, with D possibly matching TRBD1 (6 bases). CDR1 and CDR2 (germline): SGHTA, FQGNSA. Trimming took 0 bases from V and 0 from J, leaving 12 bases between them. This CDR3 has 16 residues. Here the CDR3 DNA reads TGTGCCAGCAGCTTAGCCGACAGGCCTCCCTCCTACGAGCAGTACTTC. Translating it yields CASSLADRPPSYEQYF.

This chain connects TRBV6-5 to TRBJ2-3; 8 positions agree with TRBD1. After removal of 3 bases from V and 1 base from J, the junction contained 3 bases not matched to a gene. The CDR3 runs 15 residues. Per germline, CDR1 MNHEY and CDR2 SVGAGI. Here the CDR3 DNA reads TGTGCCAGCAGTTATCAGGGGGCGGGCACAGATACGCAGTATTTT. Translating it yields CASSYQGAGTDTQYF.

The rearrangement joins TRBV13 to TRBJ2-3; D unclear. CDR1 is PRHDT and CDR2 is FYEKMQ in the germline V gene (reference sequence). The CDR3 is 13 amino acids. V was shortened by 1 base and J by 4 bases, with 6 bases between the two germline ends. The CDR3 DNA is TGTGCCAGCAGCTTAGCGGTAGCAGATACGCAGTATTTT. Its protein is CASSLAVADTQYF. Looking up the rest from reference TRBV13 and TRBJ2-3 gives the full variable domain: AAGVIQSPRHLIKEKRETATLKCYPIPRHDTVYWYQQGPGQDPQFLISFYEKMQSDKGSIPDRFSAQQFSDYHSELNMSSLELGDSALYFCASSLAVADTQYFGPGTRLTVL.

This chain uses TRBV14 with TRBJ2-5; 9 nucleotides line up with TRBD2. The germline gives CDR1 SGHDN, CDR2 FVKESK. This CDR3 comprises 15 residues. After removal of 1 base from V and 3 bases from J, the junction contained 3 bases not matched to a gene. CDR3 bases: TGTGCCAGCAGCCAAGTAGCGGGGGACAAAGAGACCCAGTACTTC. Translated, it gives CASSQVAGDKETQYF.

V gene TRBV6-5 combines with J gene TRBJ2-5; D not resolved. Germline lookup yields CDR1 MNHEY and CDR2 SVGAGI. The V gene lost 4 bases and the J gene lost 2 bases, with 8 bases spanning the gap. The CDR3 contains 13 residues. The CDR3 region is CASSSTLQETQYF. In DNA, the CDR3 is TGTGCCAGCAGTTCAACTCTACAAGAGACCCAGTACTTC.

The rearrangement links TRBV3-1 (or the pseudogene TRBV3-2) to TRBJ2-1; the D gene is possibly TRBD1 (7 bases). Germline CDR1 and CDR2: LGHDT and YNNKEL (reference sequence). CDR3 length equals 12 residues. Trimming stripped 5 bases from V and 9 bases from J, with 11 bases between. This chain's CDR3 is CASSAGGGEQFF. CDR3 DNA: TGTGCCAGCAGCGCAGGGGGAGGTGAGCAGTTCTTC.

The chain carries TRBV7-2 and TRBJ2-5, with 8 nucleotides matching TRBD2. Germline V gene sequence: CDR1 SGHTA, CDR2 FQGNSA. With 4 bases clipped from V and 5 bases from J, the junction kept 12 bases outside the gene matches. This CDR3 is built from 16 residues. In nucleotides, the CDR3 is TGTGCCAGCAGCTACAGTCTCGGGGGGGCGTTGGAGACCCAGTACTTC. Residues: CASSYSLGGALETQYF. Full variable domain (outside the CDR3, taken from reference TRBV7-2 and TRBJ2-5): GAGVSQSPSNKVTEKGKDVELRCDPISGHTALYWYRQSLGQGLEFLIYFQGNSAPDKSGLPSDRFSAERTGGSVSTLTIQRTQQEDSAVYLCASSYSLGGALETQYFGPGTRLLVL.

In regard to this clone: This CDR3 is also generated by other DNA sequences in the sample. CDR3 amino acids: CASSILGAANTGELFF. For the CDR3, the DNA is TGTGCCAGTAGTATACTGGGGGCGGCGAACACCGGGGAGCTGTTTTTT. The genes are TRBV19 and TRBJ2-2; D may be TRBD1 (6 bases). V was cut by 2 bases and J by 0 bases, with 10 bases left in between. The V gene's germline CDR1 is LNHDA and CDR2 SQIVND (reference sequence). This CDR3 has 16 amino acids.

The DNA of the CDR3 is TGTGCCAGCAGCCCGAGAGAGAGCACAGATACGCAGTATTTT. It specifies CASSPRESTDTQYF. The chain combines TRBV7-3 with TRBJ2-3, with D uncertain. There are 14 residues in the CDR3. V was clipped by 5 bases and J by 0 bases, with 9 bases between them. Germline CDR1 is SGHTA and CDR2 is FQGTGA.

This clone showed up just once. The chain joins TRBV18 to TRBJ1-1; unclear D gene. This CDR3 is built from 13 residues. CDR1 is KGHSH, CDR2 LQKENI, per germline. V lost 5 bases and J lost 1, with 8 bases in between. The CDR3 is CASSETGNTEAFF. CDR3 coding DNA: TGTGCCAGCTCAGAAACGGGGAACACTGAAGCTTTCTTT.

The chain combines TRBV7-9 with TRBJ2-5, with 7 bases aligning to TRBD1. This CDR3 has 15 amino acids. The germline V gene has CDR1 SEHNR and CDR2 FQNEAQ (reference sequence). V was clipped by 4 bases and J by 2 bases; unmatched bases: 7. The CDR3 coding sequence is TGTGCCAGCAGCTCACCGGACAGGCTTCAAGAGACCCAGTACTTC. Translated, it gives CASSSPDRLQETQYF.

V usage is TRBV6-5 and J usage is TRBJ1-1; TRBD1 might be the D (5 bases). Germline V gene lookup returns CDR1 MNHEY and CDR2 SVGAGI. The CDR3 totals 13 residues. V lost 8 bases to trimming and J lost 3 bases, with 13 bases between them. The CDR3 region has the DNA TGTGCCAGCTCTAGGGGCAGGGACACTGAAGCTTTCTTT. Its protein is CASSRGRDTEAFF.

In this sample, this clone turned up a few times. The chain combines TRBV4-1 with TRBJ2-2; maybe TRBD1 (6 bases). Germline values: CDR1 MGHRA, CDR2 YSYEKL. Between the trimmed V and J ends, which lost 1 base and 1 base, there was a span of 10 bases. The CDR3 has 16 residues. The CDR3 loop reads CASSQGRQENTGELFF. DNA of the CDR3: TGCGCCAGCAGCCAAGGAAGACAGGAGAACACCGGGGAGCTGTTTTTT.

V gene TRBV12-3 or TRBV12-4 combines with J gene TRBJ2-7; 8 nucleotides align to TRBD1. This CDR3 contains 13 residues. V lost 8 bases to trimming and J lost 5 bases; unmatched junction nucleotides: 8. The CDR3: CASGDSRGHEQYF. The CDR3 DNA reads as TGTGCCAGCGGGGATTCCAGGGGGCACGAGCAGTACTTC.